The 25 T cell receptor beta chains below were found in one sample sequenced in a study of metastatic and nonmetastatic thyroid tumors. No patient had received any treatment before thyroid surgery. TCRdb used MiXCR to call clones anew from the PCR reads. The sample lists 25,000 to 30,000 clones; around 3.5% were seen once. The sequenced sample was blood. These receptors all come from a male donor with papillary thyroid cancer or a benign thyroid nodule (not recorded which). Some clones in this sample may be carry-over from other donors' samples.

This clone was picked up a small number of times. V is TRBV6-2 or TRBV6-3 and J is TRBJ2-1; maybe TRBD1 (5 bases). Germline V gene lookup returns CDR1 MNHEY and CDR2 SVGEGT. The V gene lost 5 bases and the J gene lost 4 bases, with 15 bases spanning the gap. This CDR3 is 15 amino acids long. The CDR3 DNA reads TGTGCCAGCAGTGGCGAGGACAATCGGTACAATGAGCAGTTCTTC. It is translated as CASSGEDNRYNEQFF.

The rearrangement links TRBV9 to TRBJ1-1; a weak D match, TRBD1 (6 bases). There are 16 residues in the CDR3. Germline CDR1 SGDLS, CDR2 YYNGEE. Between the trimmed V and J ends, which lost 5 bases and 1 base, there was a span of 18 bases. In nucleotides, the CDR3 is TGTGCCAGCAGAGCAACGCTGGGGGGGCCGAACACTGAAGCTTTCTTT. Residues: CASRATLGGPNTEAFF. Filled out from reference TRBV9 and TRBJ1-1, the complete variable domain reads DSGVTQTPKHLITATGQRVTLRCSPRSGDLSVYWYQQSLDQGLQFLIQYYNGEERAKGNILERFSAQQFPDLHSELNLSSLELGDSALYFCASRATLGGPNTEAFFGQGTRLTVV.

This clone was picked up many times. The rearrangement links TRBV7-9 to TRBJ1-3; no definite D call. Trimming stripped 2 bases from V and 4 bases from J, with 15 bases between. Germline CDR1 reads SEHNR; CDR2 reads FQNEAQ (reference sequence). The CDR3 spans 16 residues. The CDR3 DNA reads TGTGCCAGCAGCTTAAATAACCCCAAACGGGGAAACACCATATATTTT. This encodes CASSLNNPKRGNTIYF.

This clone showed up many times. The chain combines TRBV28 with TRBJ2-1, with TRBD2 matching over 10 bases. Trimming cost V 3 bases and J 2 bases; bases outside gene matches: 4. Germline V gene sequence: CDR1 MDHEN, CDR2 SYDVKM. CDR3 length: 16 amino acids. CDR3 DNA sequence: TGTGCCAGCAGTTTTCCCCTAGCGGGAGCCTACAATGAGCAGTTCTTC. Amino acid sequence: CASSFPLAGAYNEQFF.

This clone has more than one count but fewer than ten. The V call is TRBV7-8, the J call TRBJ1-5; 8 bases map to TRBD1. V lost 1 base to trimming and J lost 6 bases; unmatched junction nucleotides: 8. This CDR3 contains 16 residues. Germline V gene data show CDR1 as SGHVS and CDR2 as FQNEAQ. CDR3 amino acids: CASSLGGDRRVQPQHF. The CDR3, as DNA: TGTGCCAGCAGCTTAGGGGGGGACAGGAGAGTTCAGCCCCAGCATTTT.

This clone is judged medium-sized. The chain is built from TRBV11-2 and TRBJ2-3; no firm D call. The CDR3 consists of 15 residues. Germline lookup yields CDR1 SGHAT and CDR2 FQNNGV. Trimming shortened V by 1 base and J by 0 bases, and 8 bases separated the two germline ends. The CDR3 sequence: CASSLVDGSTDTQYF. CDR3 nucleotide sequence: TGTGCCAGCAGCTTAGTTGATGGGAGCACAGATACGCAGTATTTT.

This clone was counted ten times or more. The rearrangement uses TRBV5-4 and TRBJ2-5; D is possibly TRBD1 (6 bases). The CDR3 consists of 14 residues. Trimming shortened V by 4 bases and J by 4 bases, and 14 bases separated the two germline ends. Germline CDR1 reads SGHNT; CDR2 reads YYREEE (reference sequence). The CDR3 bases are TGTGCCAGCAGCGACCGACAAGGGGGAGAGACCCAGTACTTC. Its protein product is CASSDRQGGETQYF.

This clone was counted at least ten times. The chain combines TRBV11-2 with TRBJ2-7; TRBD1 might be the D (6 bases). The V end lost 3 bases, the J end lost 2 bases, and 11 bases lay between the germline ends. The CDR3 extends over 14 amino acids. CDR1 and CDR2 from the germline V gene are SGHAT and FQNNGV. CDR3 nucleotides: TGTGCCAGCAGCTTCAGCAGGGGCGCCTACGAGCAGTACTTC. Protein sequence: CASSFSRGAYEQYF.

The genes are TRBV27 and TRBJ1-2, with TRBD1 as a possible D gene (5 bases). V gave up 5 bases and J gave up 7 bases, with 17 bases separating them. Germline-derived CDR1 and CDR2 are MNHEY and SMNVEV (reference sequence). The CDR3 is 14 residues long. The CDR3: CASSRPGEVGGYTF. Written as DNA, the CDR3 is TGTGCCAGCAGTCGACCGGGGGAAGTGGGTGGCTACACCTTC.

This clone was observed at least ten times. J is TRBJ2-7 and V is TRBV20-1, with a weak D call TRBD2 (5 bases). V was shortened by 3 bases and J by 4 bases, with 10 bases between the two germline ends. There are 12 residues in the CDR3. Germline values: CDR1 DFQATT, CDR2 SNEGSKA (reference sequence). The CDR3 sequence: CSASDGEYEQYF. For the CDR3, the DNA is TGCAGTGCTAGTGACGGGGAGTACGAGCAGTACTTC.

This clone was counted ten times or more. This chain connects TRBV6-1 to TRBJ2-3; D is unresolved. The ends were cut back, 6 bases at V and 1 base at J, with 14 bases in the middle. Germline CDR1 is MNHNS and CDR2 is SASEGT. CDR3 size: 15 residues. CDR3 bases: TGTGCCAGCAGGGACCGCTCCCTCGGCACAGATACGCAGTATTTT. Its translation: CASRDRSLGTDTQYF.

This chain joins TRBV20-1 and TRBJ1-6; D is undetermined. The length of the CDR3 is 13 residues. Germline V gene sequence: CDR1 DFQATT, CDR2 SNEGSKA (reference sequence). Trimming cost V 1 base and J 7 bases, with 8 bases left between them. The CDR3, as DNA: TGCAGTGCTAGAGGGCAGGACAATTCACCCCTCCACTTT. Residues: CSARGQDNSPLHF.

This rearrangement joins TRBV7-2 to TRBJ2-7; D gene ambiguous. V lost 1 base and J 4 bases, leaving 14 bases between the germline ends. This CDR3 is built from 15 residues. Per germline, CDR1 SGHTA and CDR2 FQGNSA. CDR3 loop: CASSLEGGAEYEQYF. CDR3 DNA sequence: TGTGCCAGCAGCTTAGAGGGTGGCGCGGAATACGAGCAGTACTTC.

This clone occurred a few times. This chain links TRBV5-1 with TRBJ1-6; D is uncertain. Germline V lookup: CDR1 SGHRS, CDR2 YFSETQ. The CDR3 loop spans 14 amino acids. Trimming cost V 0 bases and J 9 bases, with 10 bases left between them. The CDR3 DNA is TGCGCCAGCAGCTTGGCCGGCACTGGTTCACCCCTCCACTTT. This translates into CASSLAGTGSPLHF.

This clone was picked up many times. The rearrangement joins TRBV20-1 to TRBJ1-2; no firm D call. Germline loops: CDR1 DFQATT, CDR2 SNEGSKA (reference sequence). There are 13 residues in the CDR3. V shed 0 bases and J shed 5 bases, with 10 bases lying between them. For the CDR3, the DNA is TGCAGTGCTAGAGACAGGAACCAATATGGCTACACCTTC. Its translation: CSARDRNQYGYTF.

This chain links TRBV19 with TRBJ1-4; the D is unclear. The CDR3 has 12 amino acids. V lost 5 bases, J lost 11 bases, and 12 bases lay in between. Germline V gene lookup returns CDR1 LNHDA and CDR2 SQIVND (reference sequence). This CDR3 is CASSPKQSKLFF. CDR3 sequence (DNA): TGTGCCAGTAGTCCCAAACAGAGCAAACTGTTTTTT.

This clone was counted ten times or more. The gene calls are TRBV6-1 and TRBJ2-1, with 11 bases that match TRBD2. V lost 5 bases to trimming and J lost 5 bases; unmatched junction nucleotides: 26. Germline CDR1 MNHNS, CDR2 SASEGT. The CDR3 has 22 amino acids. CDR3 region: CASSSDRGSWTSGLRTNNEQFF. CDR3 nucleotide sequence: TGTGCCAGCAGTTCTGACAGGGGGTCTTGGACTAGCGGGCTGAGGACCAACAATGAGCAGTTCTTC.

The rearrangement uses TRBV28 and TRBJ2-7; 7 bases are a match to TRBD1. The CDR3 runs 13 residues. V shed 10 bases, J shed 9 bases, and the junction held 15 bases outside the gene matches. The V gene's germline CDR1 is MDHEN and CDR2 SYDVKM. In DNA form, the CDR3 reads TGTGCCACTGAAAGCGGAGGCAGGACAGGGCAGTACTTC. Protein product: CATESGGRTGQYF.

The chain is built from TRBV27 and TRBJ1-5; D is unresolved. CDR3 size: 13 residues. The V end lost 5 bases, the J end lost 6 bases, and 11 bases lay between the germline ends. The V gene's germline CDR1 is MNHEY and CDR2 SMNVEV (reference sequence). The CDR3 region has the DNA TGTGCCAGCAGTCCCCCCTCCGGTCAGCCCCAGCATTTT. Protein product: CASSPPSGQPQHF.

The CDR3 spells CASSIYPSGGSYEQYF. As DNA, the CDR3 is TGTGCCAGTAGTATTTATCCGTCGGGAGGAAGCTACGAGCAGTACTTC. The chain is built from TRBV19 and TRBJ2-7, with 7 bases aligning to TRBD2. CDR1 is LNHDA and CDR2 is SQIVND in the germline V gene (reference sequence). The CDR3 is 16 residues long. J was trimmed by 3 bases and V by 3 bases; bases with no gene match: 11.

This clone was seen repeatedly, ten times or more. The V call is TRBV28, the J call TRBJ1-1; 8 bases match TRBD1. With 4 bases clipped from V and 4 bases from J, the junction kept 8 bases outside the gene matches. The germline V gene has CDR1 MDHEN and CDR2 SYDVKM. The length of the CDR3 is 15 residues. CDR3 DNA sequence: TGTGCCAGCAGTTCCATCGGACAGGGAGGCACTGAAGCTTTCTTT. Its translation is CASSSIGQGGTEAFF.

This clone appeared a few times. CDR3 nucleotides: TGTGCCAGCAGGCGGGAGTTGTCAGATACGCAGTATTTT. Protein product: CASRRELSDTQYF. The chain employs TRBV6-2 or TRBV6-3 and TRBJ2-3; 7 bases are shared with TRBD2. CDR1 is MNHEY and CDR2 is SVGEGT in the germline V gene. CDR3 length: 13 amino acids. Trimming at V came to 6 bases and at J to 4 bases, leaving 4 bases not matched to a gene.

The CDR3 nucleotides read TGTGCCTGGAGTGGAGGGGATGGCTACACCTTC. Translation gives CAWSGGDGYTF. V gene TRBV30 combines with J gene TRBJ1-2; possible D gene TRBD1, 5 bases. The V gene's germline CDR1 is GTSNPN and CDR2 SVGIG (reference sequence). The CDR3 is 11 amino acids. V was clipped by 1 base and J by 6 bases, with 6 bases between them.

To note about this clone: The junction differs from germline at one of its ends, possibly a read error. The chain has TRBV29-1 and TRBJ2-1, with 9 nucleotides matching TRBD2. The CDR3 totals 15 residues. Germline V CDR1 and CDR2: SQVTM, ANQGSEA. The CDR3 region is CNVVPGLAGGGEQFF. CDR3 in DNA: TGCAACGTTGTCCCGGGACTAGCCGGAGGGGGTGAGCAGTTCTTC.

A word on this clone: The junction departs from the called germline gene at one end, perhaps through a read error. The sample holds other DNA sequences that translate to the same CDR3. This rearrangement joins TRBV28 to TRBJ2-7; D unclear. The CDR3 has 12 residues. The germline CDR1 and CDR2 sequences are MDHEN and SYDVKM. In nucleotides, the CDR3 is TGCGCCAGCAGCCGATGGGCCTACGAGCAGTACTTC. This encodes CASSRWAYEQYF.